This TCR beta chain was sequenced during a study of cytomegalovirus exposure and HLA in healthy donors. Study-level results: It emerged from a later analysis that several of the most significant clusters appeared to be linked to common viral pathogens. Across donors, presence/absence analyses took sequencing depth to be roughly uniform.

60 Vbeta and 13 Jbeta primers were used in PCR. The protocol was immunoSEQ multiplex PCR, while the TCRdb copy is restricted to in-frame clones and leaves out a portion. Of under 130,000 clones listed, around 80% are singletons. About this clone: Its cognate antigen is unknown.

The receptor's source is a man in his forties or fifties in good health and CMV-seropositive. Sequencing was done on a sample of PBMCs.

CDR3 bases: TGTGCCAGCAGTGTCCAGGAGAACACTGAAGCTTTCTTT. It yields the protein CASSVQENTEAFF. V and J are TRBV2 and TRBJ1-1, with D unresolved. V lost 4 bases and J 1 base, leaving 7 bases between the germline ends. Germline V gene sequence: CDR1 SNHLY, CDR2 FYNNEI. The CDR3 covers 13 residues.